This TCR beta chain appears in the sequencing data of a study of tumor-infiltrating lymphocytes in primary liver carcinoma. At the level of the study: All patients had surgically resected primary liver carcinoma. Recorded tumor stage was T1-T3 N0M0, with diameters of about 4.2 to 10 cm. The yield of productive TCRbeta reads per sample was roughly 3.5 to 7.13 million and was similar across tissue types.

A few counts support this clonotype. Unsorted whole blood supplied the RNA, and germline DNA was extracted too. The collection of about 4 milliliters of peripheral blood preceded surgery. Priming with a constant-region primer yielded TCR beta cDNA from about 510 ng total RNA. Nested multiplex PCR, run for three rounds with slightly modified ARM-PCR, yielded TCR beta libraries. TCRdb called the multiplex PCR reads again in MiXCR, with one record for every CDR3 protein. The sample lists some 190,000 distinct CDR3 sequences, 50% to 75% occurring once. The sample comprised peripheral blood. The receptor was derived from a man aged 35 to 55 with primary liver carcinoma and hepatitis B virus infection.

CDR3 region: CASSFPSLQGFEQYF. The CDR3 nucleotides read TGTGCCAGCAGTTTCCCCTCTTTACAGGGTTTCGAGCAGTACTTC. The V and J genes are TRBV28 and TRBJ2-7; weak D call: TRBD1 (6 bases). The CDR3 runs 15 residues. V gave up 3 bases and J gave up 6 bases, with 18 bases separating them. Germline loops: CDR1 MDHEN, CDR2 SYDVKM.